The sequence of this T cell receptor (beta chain) was determined in a study of blood T cell repertoires in COVID-19. Study summary: The United States, Italy and Spain provided the acute and convalescent COVID-19 samples.

V lost 4 bases to trimming and J lost 2 bases; unmatched junction nucleotides: 6. CDR1 and CDR2 from the germline V gene are SGHRS and YFSETQ. The CDR3 is 16 residues long. The assay was immunoSEQ multiplex PCR, and TCRdb's table has in-frame clones only and misses some. The sample contains around 300,000 clones, about 93% of which appear only once. Each participant's cohort was designated according to participant-reported clinical history. What the recovered Cohort 3 donors had was two negative PCRs, clearance, or symptom resolution. V is TRBV5-1 and J is TRBJ2-1, with TRBD2 identical over 10 bases. The sequencing input was PBMCs or T cells enriched from blood (not recorded which). The source is a woman in her 30s who had recovered from COVID-19. The CDR3 sequence: CASSVQLAGTYNEQFF. The CDR3, as DNA: TGCGCCAGCAGCGTTCAACTAGCGGGAACCTACAATGAGCAGTTCTTC.